Shown below are 3 T cell receptor beta chains from a single sample sequenced in a study of OX40 agonist ivuxolimab in advanced cancers. Generated by immunoSEQ multiplex PCR, the TCRdb table keeps only in-frame clones and is missing some. Found here are about 20,000 clones, approximately 70% of them singletons; the top ten hold roughly 22%. Sequenced material: CD4+ or CD8+ T cells sorted from blood, taken in a trial of the OX40 agonist ivuxolimab. Receptors were obtained from an adult with an advanced solid tumor such as melanoma, head and neck, liver or kidney cancer.

This chain joins TRBV9 and TRBJ1-4, with TRBD1 matching 7 bases. The V segment lost 4 bases and the J segment 0 bases; nucleotides outside the gene matches: 3. In germline, CDR1 is SGDLS, CDR2 YYNGEE. The CDR3 contains 15 residues. The CDR3 region is CASSSQGATNEKLFF. The CDR3 DNA sequence: TGTGCCAGCAGCAGCCAGGGGGCAACTAATGAAAAACTGTTTTTT.

Judged by abundance, this clone is medium-sized (0.01 to 0.1%). The V gene is TRBV9, the J gene TRBJ2-7; unclear D gene. This CDR3 has 13 amino acids. Germline CDR1 and CDR2: SGDLS and YYNGEE. Trimming left V 4 bases short and J 1 base short, with 9 bases between. The CDR3 DNA reads TGTGCCAGCAGCCCTGGGGTGTCCTACGAGCAGTACTTC. Translating it yields CASSPGVSYEQYF.

V gene TRBV16 combines with J gene TRBJ2-1, with no clear D. CDR1 is KGHSY and CDR2 is FQNENV in the germline V gene. The V gene lost 1 base and the J gene lost 4 bases, with 11 bases spanning the gap. The CDR3 contains 15 residues. The CDR3: CASSQFRSFYNEQFF. The CDR3 DNA reads TGTGCCAGCAGCCAATTTCGGTCTTTTTACAATGAGCAGTTCTTC.